The next 32 T cell receptor beta chains were all read from a single sample in a study of blood T cell repertoires in COVID-19. TCRdb's table, derived via immunoSEQ multiplex PCR, lists solely in-frame clones and lacks some. The sample includes under 85,000 clones, around 88% of them seen just once. What was sequenced was peripheral blood. These receptors originate from a man of 80 years or more with active or convalescent COVID-19.

The V gene is TRBV27, the J gene TRBJ2-3; perhaps TRBD2 as D (6 bases). Trimming shortened V by 2 bases and J by 3 bases, and 12 bases separated the two germline ends. The CDR3 is 15 residues long. CDR1 and CDR2 from the germline V gene are MNHEY and SMNVEV (reference sequence). The CDR3 coding sequence is TGTGCCAGCAGTTTAAACCCCCGGGGGACAGATACGCAGTATTTT. Translated, it gives CASSLNPRGTDTQYF.

This rearrangement joins TRBV28 to TRBJ1-4; tentatively, D is TRBD1 (5 bases). The CDR3 spans 15 residues. The germline CDR1 and CDR2 sequences are MDHEN and SYDVKM. V dropped 3 bases and J dropped 1 base, with 9 bases sitting between them. Here the CDR3 reads CASSFGGGTNEKLFF. As DNA, the CDR3 is TGTGCCAGCAGTTTCGGGGGGGGAACTAATGAAAAACTGTTTTTT.

This chain links TRBV2 with TRBJ2-2, with TRBD2 identical over 9 bases. This CDR3 has 19 amino acids. CDR1 is SNHLY and CDR2 is FYNNEI in the germline V gene. V trimming: 3 bases; J trimming: 1 base; junction bases outside the gene matches: 12. Here the CDR3 reads CASSDLENSGRLNTGELFF. DNA of the CDR3: TGTGCCAGCAGTGACCTGGAGAATAGCGGGAGACTGAACACCGGGGAGCTGTTTTTT.

This clone showed up just once. The chain uses TRBV11-2 and TRBJ1-1; possible D gene TRBD1, 6 bases. The CDR3 has 15 amino acids. CDR1 is SGHAT and CDR2 is FQNNGV in the germline V gene. V was shortened by 1 base and J by 4 bases, with 13 bases between the two germline ends. This CDR3 reads CASSLADGRGTEAFF. CDR3 nucleotides: TGTGCCAGCAGCTTAGCCGACGGCAGGGGCACTGAAGCTTTCTTT.

The V and J genes are TRBV5-4 and TRBJ2-7, with a possible D match to TRBD2 (5 bases). Germline assignment: CDR1 SGHNT and CDR2 YYREEE (reference sequence). With 0 bases removed from V and 7 bases from J, the gap between germline ends came to 14 bases. The CDR3 totals 14 residues. In DNA, the CDR3 is TGTGCCAGCAGCTTGGCCTTGGCCTCGGGGGAGCAGTACTTC. It yields the protein CASSLALASGEQYF.

Written as DNA, the CDR3 is TGTGCCAGCAGCTCACACGATGACTCGCGGGGGAAGATTTACAATGAGCAGTTCTTC. Translating it yields CASSSHDDSRGKIYNEQFF. The rearrangement uses TRBV7-9 and TRBJ2-1; 7 bases line up with TRBD2. Looked up from germline, CDR1 is SEHNR and CDR2 is FQNEAQ (reference sequence). The CDR3 runs to 19 residues. J gave up 4 bases and V 4 bases, and 19 bases lay outside the gene matches.

This clone was detected only a few times. The chain recombines TRBV24-1 with TRBJ1-2; D gene unclear. Germline V CDR1 and CDR2: KGHDR, SFDVKD. The CDR3 runs 15 residues. V lost 3 bases to trimming and J lost 4 bases, with 14 bases between them. This CDR3 reads CATSDGRATLYGYTF. The DNA for the CDR3 is TGTGCCACCAGTGATGGAAGAGCGACTCTCTATGGCTACACCTTC.

The chain joins TRBV7-2 to TRBJ1-1, with a tentative D call TRBD1 (5 bases). The CDR3 loop spans 18 amino acids. Per germline, CDR1 SGHTA and CDR2 FQGNSA. Trimming took 0 bases from V and 4 from J, leaving 21 bases between them. CDR3 protein: CASSLAGQGEPWGTEAFF. CDR3 coding DNA: TGTGCCAGCAGCTTAGCGGGGCAGGGTGAACCTTGGGGCACTGAAGCTTTCTTT.

A note on this clone: Within the sample, other DNA sequences also encode this same CDR3. The chain employs TRBV18 and TRBJ1-2, with TRBD1 as a possible D gene (5 bases). CDR3 length equals 13 residues. V lost 3 bases, J lost 1 base, and 6 bases lay in between. Germline assignment: CDR1 KGHSH and CDR2 LQKENI. The CDR3 reads CASSPTDNYGYTF. The CDR3 nucleotides are TGTGCCAGCTCACCGACAGATAACTATGGCTACACCTTC.

The V call is TRBV29-1, the J call TRBJ1-1; D gene ambiguous. The CDR3 totals 14 residues. Trimming shortened V by 4 bases and J by 0 bases, and 12 bases separated the two germline ends. CDR1 is SQVTM, CDR2 ANQGSEA, per germline. This CDR3 is CSVVSGEVNTEAFF. The CDR3 DNA is TGCAGCGTTGTAAGCGGGGAAGTGAACACTGAAGCTTTCTTT.

J is TRBJ1-3 and V is TRBV7-4; D is unclear. This CDR3 is built from 16 residues. Germline assignment: CDR1 SGHVT and CDR2 SQSDAQ. V lost 10 bases to trimming and J lost 2 bases, with 21 bases between them. The CDR3 is CAKQKPPFSTGNTIYF. CDR3 DNA: TGTGCCAAACAGAAGCCACCCTTTTCTACTGGAAACACCATATATTTT.

This chain uses TRBV19 with TRBJ1-6; no clear D gene. The CDR3 is made up of 14 amino acids. Trimming removed 3 bases at V and 9 bases at J, with 12 bases between. Germline V gene data show CDR1 as LNHDA and CDR2 as SQIVND (reference sequence). The CDR3 DNA sequence: TGTGCCAGTAGTATGCGGGGTTCAGGTTCACCCCTCCACTTT. It specifies CASSMRGSGSPLHF.

The chain couples TRBV19 to TRBJ2-1; 10 bases map to TRBD2. The CDR3 has 16 residues. Unmatched junction bases numbered 6, after V lost 0 bases and J lost 7 bases. The germline gives CDR1 LNHDA, CDR2 SQIVND (reference sequence). The CDR3 reads CASSIEGSGRRNEQFF. The CDR3 bases are TGTGCCAGTAGTATAGAAGGTAGCGGGAGGAGGAATGAGCAGTTCTTC. Variable domain in full (rest from reference TRBV19 and TRBJ2-1): DGGITQSPKYLFRKEGQNVTLSCEQNLNHDAMYWYRQDPGQGLRLIYYSQIVNDFQKGDIAEGYSVSREKKESFPLTVTSAQKNPTAFYLCASSIEGSGRRNEQFFGPGTRLTVL.

The chain is built from TRBV30 and TRBJ2-1; a possible D gene is TRBD1 (6 bases). The CDR3 covers 13 residues. V was cut by 8 bases and J by 0 bases, with 11 bases left in between. Germline CDR1 GTSNPN, CDR2 SVGIG (reference sequence). Here the CDR3 reads CARTGSSYNEQFF. The CDR3 region has the DNA TGTGCCCGCACAGGGAGCTCCTACAATGAGCAGTTCTTC.

This clone appeared a few times. CDR3 nucleotides: TGTGCTAGTGGACAGGGGGACTCCTATAATTCACCCCTCCACTTT. This sequence encodes CASGQGDSYNSPLHF. This chain connects TRBV12-5 to TRBJ1-6; 8 nucleotides line up with TRBD1. Germline assignment: CDR1 LGHNT and CDR2 FRNRAP. The CDR3 is 15 residues long. Trimming took 6 bases from V and 0 from J; bases not matched to a gene: 1.

The chain combines TRBV5-8 with TRBJ2-7; D is perhaps TRBD1 (6 bases). The CDR3 has 12 amino acids. The germline V gene encodes CDR1 SGHTS and CDR2 YDEGEE. Deletions cut 1 base from V and 6 bases from J, with 8 bases between. The CDR3 DNA is TGTGCCAGCAGCTTGTTGGGGGCCGAGCAGTACTTC. Translated, it gives CASSLLGAEQYF. The entire variable domain, with the rest obtained from reference TRBV5-8 and TRBJ2-7, is as follows: EAGVTQSPTHLIKTRGQQATLRCSPISGHTSVYWYQQALGLGLQFLLWYDEGEERNRGNFPPRFSGRQFPNYSSELNVNALELEDSALYLCASSLLGAEQYFGPGTRLTVT.

This clone has only a few counts. The chain employs TRBV6-2 or TRBV6-3 and TRBJ2-7; D may be TRBD2 (6 bases). Trimming removed 5 bases at V and 6 bases at J, with 17 bases between. Germline V gives CDR1 MNHEY, CDR2 SVGEGT. The CDR3 is made up of 14 amino acids. The DNA of the CDR3 is TGTGCCAGCAGTCCGGGAGAAACCTCAAGCGAGCAGTACTTC. As protein: CASSPGETSSEQYF.

This chain joins TRBV4-1 and TRBJ1-5; TRBD1 aligns across 7 bases. Germline V gene sequence: CDR1 MGHRA, CDR2 YSYEKL. J was trimmed by 1 base and V by 3 bases; bases with no gene match: 9. This CDR3 has 17 residues. CDR3 in amino acids: CASSHGEGARSNQPQHF. CDR3 coding DNA: TGCGCCAGCAGCCACGGTGAGGGGGCGAGGAGCAATCAGCCCCAGCATTTT.

This clone was seen repeatedly, ten times or more. V gene TRBV6-2 or TRBV6-3 combines with J gene TRBJ1-5; D unresolved. The V end lost 4 bases, the J end lost 3 bases, and 16 bases lay between the germline ends. Germline V gene lookup returns CDR1 MNHEY and CDR2 SVGEGT. This CDR3 region has 16 residues. Here the CDR3 DNA reads TGTGCCAGCAGTTTGCTCCTAGGACTACCCAATCAGCCCCAGCATTTT. Encoded protein: CASSLLLGLPNQPQHF.

This chain uses TRBV6-5 with TRBJ2-2; 9 bases map to TRBD1. The CDR3 contains 16 residues. Germline loops: CDR1 MNHEY, CDR2 SVGAGI. Trimming at V came to 0 bases and at J to 4 bases, leaving 3 bases not matched to a gene. This chain's CDR3 is CASSYSGTGFTGELFF. The CDR3 nucleotides read TGTGCCAGCAGTTACTCAGGGACAGGGTTCACCGGGGAGCTGTTTTTT.

This chain joins TRBV28 and TRBJ2-7, with D tentatively TRBD2 (5 bases). In germline, CDR1 is MDHEN, CDR2 SYDVKM. The V gene lost 4 bases and the J gene lost 1 base, with 14 bases spanning the gap. The CDR3 contains 15 residues. Here the CDR3 reads CASSSHPGVSYEQYF. As DNA, the CDR3 is TGTGCCAGCAGTTCCCATCCCGGGGTGTCCTACGAGCAGTACTTC. Filled out from reference TRBV28 and TRBJ2-7, the complete variable domain reads DVKVTQSSRYLVKRTGEKVFLECVQDMDHENMFWYRQDPGLGLRLIYFSYDVKMKEKGDIPEGYSVSREKKERFSLILESASTNQTSMYLCASSSHPGVSYEQYFGPGTRLTVT.

V is TRBV10-3 and J is TRBJ2-6, with 7 bases lining up with TRBD2. Germline CDR1 is ENHRY and CDR2 is SYGVKD. Trimming cost V 9 bases and J 1 base; bases outside gene matches: 0. The CDR3 runs 13 residues. The CDR3, as DNA: TGTGCCATGGGAGGGTCTGGGGCCAACGTCCTGACTTTC. This codes for CAMGGSGANVLTF.

The V and J genes are TRBV6-2 or TRBV6-3 and TRBJ1-5, with 10 bases fitting TRBD1. Germline V gene data show CDR1 as MNHEY and CDR2 as SVGEGT. V shed 5 bases, J shed 6 bases, and the junction held 13 bases outside the gene matches. This CDR3 has 17 amino acids. The CDR3 nucleotides read TGTGCCAGCAGTCCGATACCAGGGACAGGGGTACGTCAGCCCCAGCATTTT. Residues: CASSPIPGTGVRQPQHF.

This chain links TRBV21-1 with TRBJ2-3; TRBD2, the table's D call, was not compared with the DNA. TRBV21-1 is termed a pseudogene. The CDR3 totals 16 residues. CDR3 nucleotides: TGTGCCAGCACGCCGGGACTCCGACCCTGCACAGATACGCAGTATTTT. Translated, it gives CASTPGLRPCTDTQYF.

The V and J genes are TRBV3-1 (or the pseudogene TRBV3-2) and TRBJ2-1; 12 bases are shared with TRBD2. Germline-derived CDR1 and CDR2 are LGHDT and YNNKEL (reference sequence). The CDR3 contains 15 residues. The V segment lost 6 bases and the J segment 11 bases; nucleotides outside the gene matches: 11. CDR3 sequence reads: CASSPNWLAGGKQFF. DNA for the CDR3: TGTGCCAGCAGTCCGAATTGGCTAGCGGGGGGGAAGCAGTTCTTC.

The gene calls are TRBV6-4 and TRBJ1-2; D is perhaps TRBD1 (5 bases). The germline gives CDR1 MRHNA, CDR2 SNTAGT. V was cut by 5 bases and J by 2 bases, with 12 bases left in between. The CDR3 covers 14 residues. The CDR3 loop is CASSPTGTNYGYTF. CDR3 coding DNA: TGTGCCAGCAGTCCCACAGGAACCAACTATGGCTACACCTTC.

V and J are TRBV23-1 and TRBJ2-5; 9 bases map to TRBD2. TRBV23-1 has ORF status, its function being uncertain. The trim removed 2 bases at V and 5 bases at J, leaving 6 bases unmatched. The CDR3 is 15 residues long. The CDR3 coding sequence is TGCGCCAGCAGTCAAGGCGGGAGGGGCACGGAGACCCAGTACTTC. Protein sequence: CASSQGGRGTETQYF.

The sample holds one count of this clone. The CDR3 bases are TGTGCCAGCAGCTCAGGGACTAGGGGCACCGGGGAGCTGTTTTTT. Residues: CASSSGTRGTGELFF. The chain couples TRBV7-8 to TRBJ2-2; 8 bases align to TRBD2. The CDR3 totals 15 residues. Germline assignment: CDR1 SGHVS and CDR2 FQNEAQ. J gave up 4 bases and V 4 bases, and 5 bases lay outside the gene matches.

In its sample, this clone was seen many times. The CDR3 bases are TGTGCCAGCAGCTACCGACAAAACACTGAAGCTTTCTTT. Amino acid sequence: CASSYRQNTEAFF. The chain is built from TRBV5-4 and TRBJ1-1; D gene ambiguous. V gave up 3 bases and J gave up 2 bases, with 8 bases separating them. This CDR3 comprises 13 residues. Per the germline V gene, CDR1 is SGHNT and CDR2 is YYREEE (reference sequence).

The chain recombines TRBV5-1 with TRBJ2-2; 14 nucleotides align to TRBD2. Germline CDR1 SGHRS, CDR2 YFSETQ. The CDR3 sequence is 16 residues long. With V trimmed by 4 bases and J by 5 bases, 4 bases remained unmatched. In nucleotides, the CDR3 is TGCGCCAGCAGCCCGGGACTAGCGGGGGTTACCGGGGAGCTGTTTTTT. Protein sequence: CASSPGLAGVTGELFF.

The rearrangement links TRBV11-2 to TRBJ2-5; the D gene is possibly TRBD2 (6 bases). V dropped 0 bases and J dropped 1 base, with 9 bases sitting between them. The CDR3 consists of 15 residues. Looked up from germline, CDR1 is SGHAT and CDR2 is FQNNGV. The CDR3 loop reads CASSLEVGGQETQYF. The CDR3 DNA reads TGTGCCAGCAGCTTAGAGGTGGGGGGCCAAGAGACCCAGTACTTC.

The chain carries TRBV15 and TRBJ2-3; D uncertain. The length of the CDR3 is 13 residues. CDR1 is LNHNV and CDR2 is YYDKDF in the germline V gene (reference sequence). V lost 0 bases and J 2 bases, leaving 3 bases between the germline ends. CDR3 DNA: TGTGCCACCAGCAGAGACTTCACAGATACGCAGTATTTT. Encoded protein: CATSRDFTDTQYF.